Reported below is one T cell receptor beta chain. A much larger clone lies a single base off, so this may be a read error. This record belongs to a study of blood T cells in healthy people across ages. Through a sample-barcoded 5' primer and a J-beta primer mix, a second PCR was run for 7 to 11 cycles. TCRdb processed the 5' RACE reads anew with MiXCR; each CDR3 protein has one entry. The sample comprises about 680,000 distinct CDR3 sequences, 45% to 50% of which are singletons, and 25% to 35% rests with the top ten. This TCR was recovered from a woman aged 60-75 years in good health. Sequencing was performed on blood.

The CDR3 DNA is TGTGCCAGCAGCGCCCCCAGGGGCAGCTGCATTCAGTACTTC. Its translation: CASSAPRGSCIQYF. The chain is built from TRBV5-6 and TRBJ2-4; D may be TRBD1 (6 bases). Germline assignment: CDR1 SGHDT and CDR2 YYEEEE. Trimming removed 4 bases from V and 9 bases from J, with 17 bases in between. The CDR3 length is 14 residues.